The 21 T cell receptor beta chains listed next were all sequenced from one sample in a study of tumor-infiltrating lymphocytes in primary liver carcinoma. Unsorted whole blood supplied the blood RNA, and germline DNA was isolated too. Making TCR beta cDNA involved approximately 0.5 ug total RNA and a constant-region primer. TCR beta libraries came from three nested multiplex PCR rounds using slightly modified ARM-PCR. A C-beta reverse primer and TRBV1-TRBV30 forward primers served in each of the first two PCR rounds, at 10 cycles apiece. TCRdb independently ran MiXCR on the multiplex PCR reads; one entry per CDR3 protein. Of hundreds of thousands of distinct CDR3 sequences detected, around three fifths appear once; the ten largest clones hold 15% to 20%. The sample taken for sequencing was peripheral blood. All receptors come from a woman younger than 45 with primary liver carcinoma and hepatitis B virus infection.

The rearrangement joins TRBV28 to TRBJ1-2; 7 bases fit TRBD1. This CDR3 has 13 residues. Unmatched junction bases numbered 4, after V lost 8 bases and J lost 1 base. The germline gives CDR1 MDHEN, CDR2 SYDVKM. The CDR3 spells CASGQAVNYGYTF. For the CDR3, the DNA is TGTGCCAGCGGACAGGCAGTTAACTATGGCTACACCTTC.

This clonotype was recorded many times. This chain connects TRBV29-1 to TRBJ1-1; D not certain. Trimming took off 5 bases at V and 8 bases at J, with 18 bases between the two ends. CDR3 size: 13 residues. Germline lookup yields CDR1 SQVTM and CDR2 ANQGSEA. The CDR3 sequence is CSVKRPPLDEAFF. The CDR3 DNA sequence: TGCAGCGTTAAACGGCCCCCTCTAGACGAAGCTTTCTTT.

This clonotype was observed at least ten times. DNA of the CDR3: TGCAGCGGGGAGGGAGGCTCCTACAATGAGCAGTTCTTC. It is translated as CSGEGGSYNEQFF. The J gene is TRBJ2-1, the V gene TRBV29-1, with 7 bases aligning to TRBD2. The V and J ends lost 7 bases and 0 bases, in that order; junction bases with no gene match: 3. CDR1 and CDR2 (germline): SQVTM, ANQGSEA. The CDR3 spans 13 residues.

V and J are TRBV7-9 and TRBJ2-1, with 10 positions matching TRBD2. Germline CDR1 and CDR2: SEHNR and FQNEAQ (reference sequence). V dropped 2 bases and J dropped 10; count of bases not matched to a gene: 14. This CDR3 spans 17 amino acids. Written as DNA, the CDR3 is TGTGCCAGCAGCTTAAGACTAGCGGGTGCGGTTGCCAAGGAGCAGTTCTTC. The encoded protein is CASSLRLAGAVAKEQFF.

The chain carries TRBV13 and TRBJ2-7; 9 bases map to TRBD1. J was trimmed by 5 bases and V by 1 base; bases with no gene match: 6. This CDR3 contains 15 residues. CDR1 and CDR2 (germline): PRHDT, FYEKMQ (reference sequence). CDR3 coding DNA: TGTGCCAGCAGCTTAGAAGGACAGGGGTTCCACGAGCAGTACTTC. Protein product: CASSLEGQGFHEQYF.

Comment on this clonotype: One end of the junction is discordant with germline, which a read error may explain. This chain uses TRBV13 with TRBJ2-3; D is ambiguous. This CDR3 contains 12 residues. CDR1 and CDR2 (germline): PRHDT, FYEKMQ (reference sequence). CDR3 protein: CASSPQADTQCF. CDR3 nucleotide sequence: TGTGCCAGCAGCCCTCAGGCAGATACGCAGTGTTTT.

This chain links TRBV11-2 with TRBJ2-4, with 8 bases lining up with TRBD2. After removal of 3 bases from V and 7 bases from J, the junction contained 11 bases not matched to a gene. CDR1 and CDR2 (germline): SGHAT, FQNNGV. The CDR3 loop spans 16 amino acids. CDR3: CASSLAAGEVNNIQYF. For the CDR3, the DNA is TGTGCCAGCAGCTTGGCAGCGGGAGAGGTCAATAACATTCAGTACTTC.

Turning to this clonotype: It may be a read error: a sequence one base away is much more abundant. CDR3 in amino acids: CANSFSSNYGYTF. The CDR3 bases are TGTGCCAACAGTTTTAGCAGTAACTATGGCTACACCTTC. The V gene is TRBV12-3 or TRBV12-4, the J gene TRBJ1-2; unclear D gene. The CDR3 runs to 13 residues.

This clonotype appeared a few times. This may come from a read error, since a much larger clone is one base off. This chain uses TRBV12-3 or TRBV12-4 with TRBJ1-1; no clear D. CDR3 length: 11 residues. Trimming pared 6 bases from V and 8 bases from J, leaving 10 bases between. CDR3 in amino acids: CASSPTGEAFF. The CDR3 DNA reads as TGTGCCAGCAGCCCGACCGGAGAAGCTTTCTTT.

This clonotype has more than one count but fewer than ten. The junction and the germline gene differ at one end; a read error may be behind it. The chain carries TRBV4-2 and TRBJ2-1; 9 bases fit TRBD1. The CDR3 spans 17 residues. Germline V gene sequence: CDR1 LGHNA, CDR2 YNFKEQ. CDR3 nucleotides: TGTGCAAGCAGGCAAGGACAGGGGCCGAGCTCCTACAATGAGCAGTTCTTC. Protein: CASRQGQGPSSYNEQFF.

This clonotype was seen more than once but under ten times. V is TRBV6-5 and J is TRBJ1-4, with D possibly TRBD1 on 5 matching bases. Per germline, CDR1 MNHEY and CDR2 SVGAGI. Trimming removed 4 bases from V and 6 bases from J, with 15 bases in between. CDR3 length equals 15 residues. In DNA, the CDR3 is TGTGCCAGCAGTTCCACAGGTACCCCCGATGAAAAACTGTTTTTT. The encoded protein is CASSSTGTPDEKLFF.

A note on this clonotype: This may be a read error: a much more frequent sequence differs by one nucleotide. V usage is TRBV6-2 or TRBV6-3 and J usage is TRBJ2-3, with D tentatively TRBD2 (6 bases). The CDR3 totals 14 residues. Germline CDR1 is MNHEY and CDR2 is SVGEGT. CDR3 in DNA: TGTGCCAGCAAAGTTAGCGGTTCCACAGATATGCAGTATTTT. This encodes CASKVSGSTDMQYF.

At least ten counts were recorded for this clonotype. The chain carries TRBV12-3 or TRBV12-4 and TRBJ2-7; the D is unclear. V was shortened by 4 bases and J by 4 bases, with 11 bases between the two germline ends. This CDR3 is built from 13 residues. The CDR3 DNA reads TGTGCCAGCAGTTCGACAATCGCTTACGAGCAGTACTTC. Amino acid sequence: CASSSTIAYEQYF.

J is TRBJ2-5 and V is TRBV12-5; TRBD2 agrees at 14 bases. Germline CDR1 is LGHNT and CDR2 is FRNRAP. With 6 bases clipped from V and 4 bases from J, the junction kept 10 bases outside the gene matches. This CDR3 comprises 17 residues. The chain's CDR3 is CASGTGTSGSPGETQYF. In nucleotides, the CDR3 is TGTGCTAGTGGGACCGGGACTAGCGGGAGTCCAGGAGAGACCCAGTACTTC.

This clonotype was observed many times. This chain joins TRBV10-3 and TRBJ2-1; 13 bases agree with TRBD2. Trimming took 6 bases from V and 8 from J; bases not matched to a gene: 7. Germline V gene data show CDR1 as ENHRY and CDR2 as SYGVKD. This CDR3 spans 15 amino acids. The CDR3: CAISPGTSGNDEQFF. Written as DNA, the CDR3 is TGTGCCATCAGCCCCGGGACTAGCGGGAACGATGAGCAGTTCTTC.

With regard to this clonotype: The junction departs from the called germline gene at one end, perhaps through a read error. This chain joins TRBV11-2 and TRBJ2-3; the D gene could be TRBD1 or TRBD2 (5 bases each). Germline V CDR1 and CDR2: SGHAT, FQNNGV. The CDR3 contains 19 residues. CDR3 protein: CANSLFGASTRAHTDTQYF. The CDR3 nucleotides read TGTGCCAACAGCTTATTCGGGGCTAGCACGAGGGCGCACACAGATACGCAGTATTTT.

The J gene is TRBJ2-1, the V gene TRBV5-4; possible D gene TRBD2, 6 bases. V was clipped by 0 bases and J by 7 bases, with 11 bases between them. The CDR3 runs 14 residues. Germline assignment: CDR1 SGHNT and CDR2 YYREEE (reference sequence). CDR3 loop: CASSLAAGPNEQFF. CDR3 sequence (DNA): TGTGCCAGCAGCTTGGCCGCGGGGCCAAATGAGCAGTTCTTC.

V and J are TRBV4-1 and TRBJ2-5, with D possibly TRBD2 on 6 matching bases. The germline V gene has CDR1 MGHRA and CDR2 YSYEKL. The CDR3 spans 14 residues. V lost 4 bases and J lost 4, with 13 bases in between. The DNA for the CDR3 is TGCGCCAGCAGCCCCCAGGAGGGCGGAGAGACCCAGTACTTC. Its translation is CASSPQEGGETQYF.

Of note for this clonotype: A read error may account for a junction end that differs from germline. DNA of the CDR3: TGTACCAGCAGTTTCGGCCCAGGAGAGAGAGCTTTCTTT. It yields the protein CTSSFGPGERAFF. The rearrangement links TRBV12-3 or TRBV12-4 to TRBJ1-1; no clear D gene. The CDR3 is 13 residues long.

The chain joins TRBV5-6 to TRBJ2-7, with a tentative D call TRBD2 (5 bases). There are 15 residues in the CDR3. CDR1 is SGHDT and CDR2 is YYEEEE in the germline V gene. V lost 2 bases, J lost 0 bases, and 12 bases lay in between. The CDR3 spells CASSFLEESSYEQYF. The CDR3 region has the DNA TGTGCCAGCAGCTTCCTGGAGGAGTCCTCCTACGAGCAGTACTTC. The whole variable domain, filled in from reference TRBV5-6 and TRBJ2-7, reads DAGVTQSPTHLIKTRGQQVTLRCSPKSGHDTVSWYQQALGQGPQFIFQYYEEEERQRGNFPDRFSGHQFPNYSSELNVNALLLGDSALYLCASSFLEESSYEQYFGPGTRLTVT.

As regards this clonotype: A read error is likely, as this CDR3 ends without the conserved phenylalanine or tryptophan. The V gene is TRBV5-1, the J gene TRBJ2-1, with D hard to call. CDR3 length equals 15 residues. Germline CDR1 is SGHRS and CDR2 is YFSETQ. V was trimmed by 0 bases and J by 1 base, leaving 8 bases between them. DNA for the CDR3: TGCGCCAGCAGCTTGGGAACGGGTTCCTACAATGAGCAGTTCTTA. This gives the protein CASSLGTGSYNEQFL.